The clone carrying this T cell receptor beta chain has only a few counts. The entry originates in a study of T cells in Graves' hyperthyroidism and ophthalmopathy. Study-level information: Before any treatment, at initial diagnosis, peripheral blood was collected.

Regions amplified from RNA transcripts were the TCR beta CDR3 regions. The HTBI primer set drove a first-round RT-PCR of the TCR CDR3. TCRdb reanalysed the multiplex PCR reads using MiXCR and keeps one entry per CDR3 protein. This table holds around 600,000 distinct CDR3 sequences, approximately 14% found once. Sequencing input: blood. This receptor was identified in a woman aged 45-65 years with Graves' ophthalmopathy.

CDR3 nucleotides: TGCGCCAGCAGCCAAGGGACAGTTTACAATGAGCAGTTCTTC. The encoded protein is CASSQGTVYNEQFF. The chain links TRBV4-3 to TRBJ2-1; weak D call: TRBD1 (6 bases). Trimming stripped 1 base from V and 4 bases from J, with 8 bases between. Looked up from germline, CDR1 is LGHNA and CDR2 is YSLEER. The CDR3 loop spans 14 amino acids.